This paragraph covers one TCR beta chain sequence. Which antigen it targets is not known. Base-call qualities are not available, and no considerably larger clone is one nucleotide away. At the junction V is shortened by 7 bases and J by 6 bases; bases outside the gene matches: 10. The CDR3, from cysteine to phenylalanine, totals 13 residues. Only the CDR3 DNA is retained, 39 bases long and in frame from the first base. Sequences SQVTM (CDR1) and ANQGSEA (CDR2) are obtained from the germline V gene. The immunoSEQ Assay, a bias-controlled multiplex PCR, was used to amplify TCRbeta CDR3 regions from genomic DNA. The authors processed their data as follows. The number of nucleated cells in each sample was estimated by amplification of reference gene primers within the assay. Sequence reads were collapsed and filtered to measure the absolute abundance of every unique TCRbeta CDR3 rearrangement. For each sample, productive Simpson clonality was calculated by taking the square root of Simpson's diversity index across productive rearrangements. The table was pulled from immuneACCESS by TCRdb, which kept in-frame rearrangements only. Such tables lose some clones; where checked, under half of the loss comes from unresolved V genes, and the rest has no known cause. D and trimming were read from the DNA, whereas the V and J calls and clone size are those reported in that table. The sample yields tens of thousands of clones; about 81% were counted once. About 13% of the sample rests with the top ten.

Whole blood was collected in K2EDTA tubes by collaborating institutions according to the institutions' own protocols. For TCRbeta analysis, collaborators shipped samples as frozen whole blood, isolated PBMCs, or DNA extracted from either of those sample types. This record comes from a study of blood T cell repertoires in COVID-19 (dated by TCRdb to 2018 to 2020). Concerning the study at large: Samples from collaborators originated in the United States, Italy and Spain and spanned both the acute and convalescent phases of COVID-19. Samples were obtained from the ongoing ImmuneRACE study (first 160 participants) and from 1,000 to 1,500 subjects provided by 6 global collaborators. Where HLA class I and class II types were available, the types were taken from metadata supplied by the sample provider, not from assay-based typing. The dataset comprised deeply sampled blood TCRbeta repertoires from subjects exposed to, actively infected with, or recovered from COVID-19. The repertoires were made available in a free public database intended to serve as a resource for research on the immune response to SARS-CoV-2. A de-identified subject ID, COVID-19 status, age in years and sex were almost always included in the sample metadata. The material from the prospective study consisted of cDNA or gDNA derived from T cells, B-cell-depleted T cells, or PBMCs.

The full study reports these points: The quantity of clinical and demographic metadata differed by source and by participant and was supplied without curation.

The receptor was derived from a human donor in a cohort sampled during active COVID-19. What was sequenced was peripheral blood. The chain links TRBV29-1 with TRBJ2-7, and 9 junction bases match TRBD1. The nucleotide sequence reads TGCAGCGGTGGGACAGGGAAGGACGGCGAGCAGTACTTC. Translated, this gives CSGGTGKDGEQYF.